One sample yielded the 27 T cell receptor beta chains listed below, sequenced in a study of cytomegalovirus exposure and HLA in healthy donors. The PCR made use of 60 Vbeta and 13 Jbeta primers. Produced via immunoSEQ multiplex PCR; TCRdb's table is partial and in-frame only. The table has about 200,000 clones, 79% seen once. Material: PBMCs. The receptors derive from a girl aged 5-17 years in good health and CMV-seropositive.

V usage is TRBV4-3 and J usage is TRBJ1-2; 7 bases match TRBD1. This CDR3 has 16 residues. Germline CDR1 LGHNA, CDR2 YSLEER. The ends lost 0 bases at V and 6 bases at J; junction bases unmatched: 10. The CDR3 DNA follows: TGCGCCAGCAGCCAAGATGTCCTACAGGGGAGGCATGGCTACACCTTC. Amino acids: CASSQDVLQGRHGYTF.

V is TRBV27 and J is TRBJ1-2; 8 bases match TRBD1. CDR3 length equals 14 residues. CDR1 is MNHEY and CDR2 is SMNVEV in the germline V gene (reference sequence). The J segment lost 4 bases and the V segment lost 5 bases, leaving 6 bases of the junction unmatched. In nucleotides, the CDR3 is TGTGCCAGCAGTAGACAGGGGTATGGCTATGGCTACACCTTC. Its protein product is CASSRQGYGYGYTF.

The rearrangement links TRBV7-2 to TRBJ2-3, with TRBD2 matching 15 bases. CDR1 is SGHTA, CDR2 FQGNSA, per germline. The CDR3 is made up of 18 amino acids. V dropped 5 bases and J dropped 1; count of bases not matched to a gene: 7. The CDR3 DNA is TGTGCCAGCAGCAGAAGGACTAGCGGGGGGGATGGCACAGATACGCAGTATTTT. Translated, it gives CASSRRTSGGDGTDTQYF.

The chain has TRBV5-1 and TRBJ1-6; 10 positions match TRBD1. Per germline, CDR1 SGHRS and CDR2 YFSETQ. The CDR3 sequence is 15 residues long. The V and J ends lost 5 bases and 5 bases, in that order; junction bases with no gene match: 4. The CDR3 reads CASRAGQGDNSPLHF. In nucleotides, the CDR3 is TGCGCCAGCAGAGCTGGACAGGGGGATAATTCACCCCTCCACTTT.

A single count supports this clone. The chain links TRBV7-2 to TRBJ1-2; 8 positions agree with TRBD1. CDR1 and CDR2 (germline): SGHTA, FQGNSA. The CDR3 has 18 amino acids. Trimming took 2 bases from V and 6 from J; bases not matched to a gene: 17. CDR3 in DNA: TGTGCCAGCAGCTTAAAAGAAAAGGGGGTCGACAGGGGCCATGGCTACACCTTC. It yields the protein CASSLKEKGVDRGHGYTF.

This clone appeared a single time. This chain connects TRBV11-2 to TRBJ2-7, with 8 bases aligning to TRBD1. In germline, CDR1 is SGHAT, CDR2 FQNNGV. The length of the CDR3 is 15 residues. V was pared by 0 bases and J by 4 bases, with 5 bases of the junction left unmatched. The CDR3 sequence is CASSLEGTGWYEQYF. CDR3 nucleotides: TGTGCCAGCAGCTTAGAAGGGACAGGTTGGTACGAGCAGTACTTC.

The genes are TRBV7-9 and TRBJ2-5; D is possibly TRBD2 (7 bases). There are 14 residues in the CDR3. Looked up from germline, CDR1 is SEHNR and CDR2 is FQNEAQ (reference sequence). V was clipped by 7 bases and J by 2 bases, with 14 bases between them. The chain's CDR3 is CASKGGKGQETQYF. In DNA form, the CDR3 reads TGTGCCAGCAAGGGGGGGAAGGGGCAAGAGACCCAGTACTTC. The whole variable domain, filled in from reference TRBV7-9 and TRBJ2-5, reads DTGVSQNPRHKITKRGQNVTFRCDPISEHNRLYWYRQTLGQGPEFLTYFQNEAQLEKSRLLSDRFSAERPKGSFSTLEIQRTEQGDSAMYLCASKGGKGQETQYFGPGTRLLVL.

The genes are TRBV9 and TRBJ2-7, with D maybe TRBD2 (5 bases). Trimming removed 0 bases at V and 1 base at J, with 11 bases between. This CDR3 is built from 15 residues. CDR1 is SGDLS, CDR2 YYNGEE, per germline. This chain's CDR3 is CASSVAPLASYEQYF. The CDR3 nucleotides are TGTGCCAGCAGCGTAGCTCCTCTAGCTTCCTACGAGCAGTACTTC.

V is TRBV9 and J is TRBJ2-3; 9 bases fit TRBD2. Germline CDR1 and CDR2: SGDLS and YYNGEE. This CDR3 is 16 amino acids long. With 4 bases clipped from V and 0 bases from J, the junction kept 6 bases outside the gene matches. The CDR3 region is CASSPSGATSTDTQYF. In DNA, the CDR3 is TGTGCCAGCAGCCCTAGCGGGGCGACTAGCACAGATACGCAGTATTTT.

The V gene is TRBV27, the J gene TRBJ2-5; possibly TRBD2 for D (7 bases). The better agreement between TRBJ2-7 and the DNA end casts doubt on the J call. CDR3 length equals 15 residues. Germline V gene data show CDR1 as MNHEY and CDR2 as SMNVEV (reference sequence). The DNA of the CDR3 is TGTGCCAGCAGCCCACTTGGGGGGGCCTTTTACGAGCAGTACTTC. Amino acids: CASSPLGGAFYEQYF.

This clone was recorded only once. J is TRBJ2-1 and V is TRBV6-1; weak D call: TRBD1 (6 bases). V dropped 2 bases and J dropped 4 bases, with 12 bases sitting between them. The CDR3 loop spans 15 amino acids. Germline V CDR1 and CDR2: MNHNS, SASEGT. Written as DNA, the CDR3 is TGTGCCAGCAGTGAATTGCAGGGGCGTTACAATGAGCAGTTCTTC. Its protein product is CASSELQGRYNEQFF.

The chain couples TRBV5-4 to TRBJ2-3; D is unresolved. The CDR3 is 15 amino acids. Germline V CDR1 and CDR2: SGHNT, YYREEE (reference sequence). V was trimmed by 1 base and J by 2 bases, leaving 11 bases between them. The CDR3 sequence: CASSLTLPDTDTQYF. The DNA for the CDR3 is TGTGCCAGCAGCTTGACGCTACCCGACACAGATACGCAGTATTTT.

J is TRBJ1-5 and V is TRBV6-4, with 7 bases fitting TRBD1. V was pared by 5 bases and J by 4 bases, with 2 bases of the junction left unmatched. The CDR3 runs 13 residues. Germline CDR1 MRHNA, CDR2 SNTAGT. For the CDR3, the DNA is TGTGCCAGCAGTACAGGGGATAATCAGCCCCAGCATTTT. Its protein product is CASSTGDNQPQHF.

The V and J genes are TRBV4-1 and TRBJ1-1, with D possibly TRBD1 on 5 matching bases. Germline loops: CDR1 MGHRA, CDR2 YSYEKL. The CDR3 loop spans 16 amino acids. V lost 4 bases and J 0 bases, leaving 15 bases between the germline ends. The CDR3 protein is CASSLPGFVLNTEAFF. DNA for the CDR3: TGCGCCAGCAGCCTTCCAGGGTTCGTGTTGAACACTGAAGCTTTCTTT.

J is TRBJ2-2 and V is TRBV6-6; D is possibly TRBD2 (5 bases). Trimming took off 10 bases at V and 1 base at J, with 19 bases between the two ends. Germline V lookup: CDR1 MNHNY, CDR2 SVGAGI (reference sequence). The CDR3 has 16 amino acids. CDR3 amino acids: CATTLRRGENTGELFF. CDR3 nucleotide sequence: TGTGCCACCACCCTACGTCGGGGAGAGAACACCGGGGAGCTGTTTTTT.

This clone was counted once. The V and J genes are TRBV27 and TRBJ1-2, with D possibly being TRBD1 (5 bases). The V gene lost 5 bases and the J gene lost 0 bases, with 10 bases spanning the gap. Germline V CDR1 and CDR2: MNHEY, SMNVEV (reference sequence). CDR3 length: 14 residues. DNA of the CDR3: TGTGCCAGCAGTCCGCTAGGGGCTAACTATGGCTACACCTTC. It is translated as CASSPLGANYGYTF.

The genes are TRBV6-5 and TRBJ2-7; 12 bases fit TRBD1. Trimming cost V 2 bases and J 5 bases; bases outside gene matches: 7. In germline, CDR1 is MNHEY, CDR2 SVGAGI. CDR3 length: 16 amino acids. The CDR3 sequence is CASSYRGTGGLDEQYF. The CDR3 bases are TGTGCCAGCAGTTACCGCGGGACAGGGGGCCTCGACGAGCAGTACTTC.

This chain connects TRBV13 to TRBJ2-1; 11 nucleotides agree with TRBD2. Germline loops: CDR1 PRHDT, CDR2 FYEKMQ (reference sequence). The CDR3 spans 16 residues. Germline trimming cut 3 bases from V and 10 bases from J; bases unmatched to any gene: 11. Written as DNA, the CDR3 is TGTGCCAGCAGCTTGAAGGTGACACTAGCGGGGGCCGAGCAGTTCTTC. Protein product: CASSLKVTLAGAEQFF.

This clone was detected only a few times. The CDR3 protein is CAISAGTSGSYEQYF. The DNA for the CDR3 is TGTGCCATCAGCGCCGGGACTAGCGGGTCCTACGAGCAGTACTTC. The gene calls are TRBV10-3 and TRBJ2-7; 12 nucleotides agree with TRBD2. CDR1 is ENHRY and CDR2 is SYGVKD in the germline V gene. The CDR3 is 15 residues long. J gave up 1 base and V 6 bases, and 4 bases lay outside the gene matches.

In this sample, this clone turned up a few times. The rearrangement uses TRBV11-2 and TRBJ1-1; D is uncertain. Germline V lookup: CDR1 SGHAT, CDR2 FQNNGV. The CDR3 runs to 13 residues. Deletions cut 5 bases from V and 0 bases from J, with 7 bases between. The CDR3 loop reads CASSPQVNTEAFF. CDR3 DNA: TGTGCCAGCAGCCCCCAGGTGAACACTGAAGCTTTCTTT.

The genes are TRBV14 and TRBJ2-3; 8 nucleotides match TRBD1. The junction had 6 bases not matched to a gene; V was cut back by 1 base and J by 0 bases. The CDR3 is made up of 17 amino acids. Germline V gene lookup returns CDR1 SGHDN and CDR2 FVKESK. CDR3 loop: CASSQARTGSSTDTQYF. In DNA, the CDR3 is TGTGCCAGCAGCCAAGCACGGACAGGGTCTAGCACAGATACGCAGTATTTT.

The chain employs TRBV27 and TRBJ2-1, with D tentatively TRBD1 (6 bases). The germline gives CDR1 MNHEY, CDR2 SMNVEV (reference sequence). Trimming removed 8 bases from V and 5 bases from J, with 19 bases in between. This CDR3 contains 15 residues. The CDR3 spells CASRLLGQPNNEQFF. The CDR3 bases are TGTGCCAGCCGCCTGCTTGGACAGCCGAACAATGAGCAGTTCTTC.

The chain couples TRBV30 to TRBJ2-3, with 9 bases lining up with TRBD2. Germline lookup yields CDR1 GTSNPN and CDR2 SVGIG (reference sequence). There are 15 residues in the CDR3. Germline trimming cut 8 bases from V and 0 bases from J; bases unmatched to any gene: 9. In DNA form, the CDR3 reads TGTGCCCGTTCTAGCGGGGCTACTAGCACAGATACGCAGTATTTT. Translation gives CARSSGATSTDTQYF.

This chain uses TRBV9 with TRBJ1-6; 7 bases agree with TRBD1. Trimming took 3 bases from V and 5 from J; bases not matched to a gene: 5. There are 15 residues in the CDR3. Germline V CDR1 and CDR2: SGDLS, YYNGEE. Here the CDR3 DNA reads TGTGCCAGCAGCGGACAGGGAATAGATAATTCACCCCTCCACTTT. It translates to CASSGQGIDNSPLHF.

This rearrangement joins TRBV2 to TRBJ2-2; D is undetermined. Germline lookup yields CDR1 SNHLY and CDR2 FYNNEI. CDR3 length: 12 amino acids. V was cut by 7 bases and J by 3 bases, with 6 bases left in between. In DNA form, the CDR3 reads TGTGCCAGCAATCGGGACACCGGGGAGCTGTTTTTT. Amino acid sequence: CASNRDTGELFF.

This clone was detected only a few times. The chain joins TRBV4-2 to TRBJ1-5; a possible D gene is TRBD1 (5 bases). Trimming stripped 4 bases from V and 4 bases from J, with 11 bases between. Germline lookup yields CDR1 LGHNA and CDR2 YNFKEQ. This CDR3 has 14 amino acids. CDR3 DNA: TGTGCCAGCAGCCGAGGGGAGGCTAATCAGCCCCAGCATTTT. Protein product: CASSRGEANQPQHF.

DNA of the CDR3: TGTGCCAGCAGCCCGAGAGGCAGCGGGGGGGCTACAGATACGCAGTATTTT. It encodes CASSPRGSGGATDTQYF. The rearrangement links TRBV5-5 to TRBJ2-3; TRBD2 matches 10 bases. With V trimmed by 4 bases and J by 3 bases, 11 bases remained unmatched. CDR3 length: 17 residues. Germline values: CDR1 SGHKS, CDR2 YYEKEE (reference sequence).